Listed here are 2 T cell receptor beta chains from one sample, sequenced in a study of cytomegalovirus exposure and HLA in healthy donors. Sequenced by immunoSEQ multiplex PCR; TCRdb stores in-frame clones only, minus some. The data contain approximately 160,000 clones, 86% of them singletons. Specimen: PBMCs. These receptors were taken from a woman younger than 45 in good health and CMV-seronegative.

As for this clone: The same CDR3 also results from other DNA sequences found in this sample. The rearrangement links TRBV2 to TRBJ2-7; D not certain. The CDR3 is made up of 13 amino acids. CDR1 is SNHLY and CDR2 is FYNNEI in the germline V gene. The V end was cut by 1 base, the J end by 3 bases, with 7 bases between. The CDR3 loop is CASSEGTDYEQYF. Written as DNA, the CDR3 is TGTGCCAGCAGTGAAGGTACAGACTACGAGCAGTACTTC.

The genes are TRBV28 and TRBJ2-6, with a tentative D call TRBD1 (5 bases). V was trimmed by 7 bases and J by 0 bases, leaving 7 bases between them. The CDR3 runs 14 residues. Per the germline V gene, CDR1 is MDHEN and CDR2 is SYDVKM. The CDR3 coding sequence is TGTGCCAGCACAGGGAACTCTGGGGCCAACGTCCTGACTTTC. Amino acid sequence: CASTGNSGANVLTF.